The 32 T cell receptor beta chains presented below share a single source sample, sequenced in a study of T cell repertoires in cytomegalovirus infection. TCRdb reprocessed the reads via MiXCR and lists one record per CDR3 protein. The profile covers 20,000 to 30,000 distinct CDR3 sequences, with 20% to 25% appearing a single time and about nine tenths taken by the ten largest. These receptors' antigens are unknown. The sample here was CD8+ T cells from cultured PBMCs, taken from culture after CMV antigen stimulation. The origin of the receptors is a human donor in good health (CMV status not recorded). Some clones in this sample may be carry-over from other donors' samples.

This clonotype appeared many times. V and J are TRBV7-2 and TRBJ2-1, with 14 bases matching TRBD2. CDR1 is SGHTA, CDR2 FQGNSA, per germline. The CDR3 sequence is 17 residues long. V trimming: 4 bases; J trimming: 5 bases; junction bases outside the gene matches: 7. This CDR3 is CASSSARTSGGNNEQFF. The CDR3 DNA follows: TGTGCCAGCAGCTCCGCCAGGACTAGCGGGGGGAACAATGAGCAGTTCTTC.

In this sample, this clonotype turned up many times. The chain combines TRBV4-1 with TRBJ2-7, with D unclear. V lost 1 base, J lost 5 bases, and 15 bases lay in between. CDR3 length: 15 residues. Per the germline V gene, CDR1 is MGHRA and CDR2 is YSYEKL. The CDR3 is CASSQVLVGSHEQYF. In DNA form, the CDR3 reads TGCGCCAGCAGCCAAGTATTAGTCGGGTCCCACGAGCAGTACTTC.

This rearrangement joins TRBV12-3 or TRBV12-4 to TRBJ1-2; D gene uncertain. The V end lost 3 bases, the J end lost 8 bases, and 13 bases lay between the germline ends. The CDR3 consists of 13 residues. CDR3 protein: CASSFAPLGGYTF. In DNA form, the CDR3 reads TGTGCCAGCAGTTTTGCCCCTCTTGGAGGCTACACCTTC.

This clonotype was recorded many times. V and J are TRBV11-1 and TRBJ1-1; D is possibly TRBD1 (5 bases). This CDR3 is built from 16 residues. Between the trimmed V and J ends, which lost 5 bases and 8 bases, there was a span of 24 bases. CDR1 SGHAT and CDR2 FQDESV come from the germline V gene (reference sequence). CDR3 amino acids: CASSLPGTVDLEEAFF. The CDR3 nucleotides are TGTGCCAGCAGCCTCCCCGGGACGGTAGACCTCGAGGAAGCTTTCTTT.

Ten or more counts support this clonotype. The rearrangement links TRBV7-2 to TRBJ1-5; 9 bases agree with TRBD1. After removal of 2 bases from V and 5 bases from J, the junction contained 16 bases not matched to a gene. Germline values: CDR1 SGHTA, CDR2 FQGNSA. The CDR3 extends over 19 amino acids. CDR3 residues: CASSLWAKTGQGGDQPQHF. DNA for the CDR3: TGTGCCAGCAGCTTATGGGCGAAAACGGGACAGGGAGGGGATCAGCCCCAGCATTTT. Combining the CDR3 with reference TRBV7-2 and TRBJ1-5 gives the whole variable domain GAGVSQSPSNKVTEKGKDVELRCDPISGHTALYWYRQSLGQGLEFLIYFQGNSAPDKSGLPSDRFSAERTGGSVSTLTIQRTQQEDSAVYLCASSLWAKTGQGGDQPQHFGDGTRLSIL.

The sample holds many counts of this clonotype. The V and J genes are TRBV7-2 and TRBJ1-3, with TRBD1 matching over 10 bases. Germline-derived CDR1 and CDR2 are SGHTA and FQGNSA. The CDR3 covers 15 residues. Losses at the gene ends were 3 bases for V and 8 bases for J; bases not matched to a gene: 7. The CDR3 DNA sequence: TGTGCCAGCAGCTTCCGACAGGGGGCGAAAGACACCATATATTTT. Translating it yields CASSFRQGAKDTIYF.

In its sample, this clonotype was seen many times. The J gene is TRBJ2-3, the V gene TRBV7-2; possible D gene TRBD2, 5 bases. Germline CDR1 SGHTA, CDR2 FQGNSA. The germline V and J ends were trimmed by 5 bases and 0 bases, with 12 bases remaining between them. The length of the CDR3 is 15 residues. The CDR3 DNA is TGTGCCAGCAGCCAGCTTCGGGGAAGCACAGATACGCAGTATTTT. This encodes CASSQLRGSTDTQYF.

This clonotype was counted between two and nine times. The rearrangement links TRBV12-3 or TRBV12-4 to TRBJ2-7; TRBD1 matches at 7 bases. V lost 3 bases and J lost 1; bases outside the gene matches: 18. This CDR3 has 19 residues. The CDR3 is CASSFILGDLGTDSYEQYF. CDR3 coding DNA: TGTGCCAGCAGTTTTATTCTCGGTGATCTAGGGACAGATTCCTACGAGCAGTACTTC.

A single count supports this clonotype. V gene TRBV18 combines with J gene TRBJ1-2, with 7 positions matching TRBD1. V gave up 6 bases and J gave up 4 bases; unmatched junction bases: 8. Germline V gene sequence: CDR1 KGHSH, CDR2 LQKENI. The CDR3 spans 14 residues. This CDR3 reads CASSTPGDSYGYTF. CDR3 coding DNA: TGTGCCAGCTCTACACCGGGGGACAGCTATGGCTACACCTTC. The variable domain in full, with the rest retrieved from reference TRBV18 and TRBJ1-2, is NAGVMQNPRHLVRRRGQEARLRCSPMKGHSHVYWYRQLPEEGLKFMVYLQKENIIDESGMPKERFSAEFPKEGPSILRIQQVVRGDSAAYFCASSTPGDSYGYTFGSGTRLTVV.

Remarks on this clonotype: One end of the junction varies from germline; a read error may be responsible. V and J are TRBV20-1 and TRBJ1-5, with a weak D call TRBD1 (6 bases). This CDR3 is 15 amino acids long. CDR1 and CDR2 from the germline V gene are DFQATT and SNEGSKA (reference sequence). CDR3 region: CSARGPGEGNQPQHF. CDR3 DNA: TGCAGTGCCAGAGGGCCAGGGGAGGGCAATCAGCCCCAGCATTTT.

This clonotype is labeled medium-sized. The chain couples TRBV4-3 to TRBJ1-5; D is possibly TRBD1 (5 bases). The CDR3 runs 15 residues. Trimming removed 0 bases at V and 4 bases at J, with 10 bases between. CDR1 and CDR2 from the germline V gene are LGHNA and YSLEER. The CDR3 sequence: CASSQDIGDNQPQHF. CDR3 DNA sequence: TGCGCCAGCAGCCAAGATATAGGGGATAATCAGCCCCAGCATTTT.

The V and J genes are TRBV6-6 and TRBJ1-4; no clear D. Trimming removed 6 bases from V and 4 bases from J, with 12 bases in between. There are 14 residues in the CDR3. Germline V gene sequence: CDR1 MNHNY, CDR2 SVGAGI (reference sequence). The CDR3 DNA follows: TGTGCCAGCAGCGGACGGACGTTTAATGAAAAACTGTTTTTT. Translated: CASSGRTFNEKLFF.

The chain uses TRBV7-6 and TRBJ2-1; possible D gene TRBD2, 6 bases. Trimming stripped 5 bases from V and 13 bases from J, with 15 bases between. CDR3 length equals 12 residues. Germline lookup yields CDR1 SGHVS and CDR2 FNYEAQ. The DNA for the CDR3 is TGTGCCAGCAGCCATCCGGGGGAAGAACAGTTCTTC. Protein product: CASSHPGEEQFF.

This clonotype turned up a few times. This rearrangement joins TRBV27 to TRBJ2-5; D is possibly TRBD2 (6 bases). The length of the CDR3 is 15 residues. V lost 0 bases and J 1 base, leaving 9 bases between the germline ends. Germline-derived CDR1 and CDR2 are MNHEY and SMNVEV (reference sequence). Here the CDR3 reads CASSLSMGGQETQYF. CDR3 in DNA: TGTGCCAGCAGTTTATCGATGGGGGGCCAAGAGACCCAGTACTTC.

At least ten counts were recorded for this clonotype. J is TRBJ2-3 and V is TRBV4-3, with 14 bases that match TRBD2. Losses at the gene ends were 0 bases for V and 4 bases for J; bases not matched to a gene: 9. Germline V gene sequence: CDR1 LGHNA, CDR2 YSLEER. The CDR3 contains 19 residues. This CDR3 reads CASSQDGPTSGGAADTQYF. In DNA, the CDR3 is TGCGCCAGCAGCCAAGATGGGCCGACTAGCGGGGGGGCAGCAGATACGCAGTATTTT.

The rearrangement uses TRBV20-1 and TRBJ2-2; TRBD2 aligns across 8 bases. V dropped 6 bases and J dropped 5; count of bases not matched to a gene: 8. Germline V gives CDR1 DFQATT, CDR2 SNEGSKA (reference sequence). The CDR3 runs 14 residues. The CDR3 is CSAKGLGETGELFF. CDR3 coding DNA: TGCAGTGCCAAGGGACTAGGGGAAACCGGGGAGCTGTTTTTT.

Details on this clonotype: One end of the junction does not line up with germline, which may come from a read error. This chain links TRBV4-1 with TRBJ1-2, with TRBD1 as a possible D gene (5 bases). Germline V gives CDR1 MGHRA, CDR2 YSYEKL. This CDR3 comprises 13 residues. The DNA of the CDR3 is TGCGCCAGCAGTCCAGAGGCCCTCGACAGTCTTATCTTC. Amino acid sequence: CASSPEALDSLIF.

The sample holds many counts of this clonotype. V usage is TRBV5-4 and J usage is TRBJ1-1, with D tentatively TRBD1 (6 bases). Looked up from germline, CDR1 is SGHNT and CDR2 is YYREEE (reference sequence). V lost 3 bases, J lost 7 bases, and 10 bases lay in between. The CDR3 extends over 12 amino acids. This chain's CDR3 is CASSSDSYEAFF. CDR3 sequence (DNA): TGTGCCAGCAGCTCGGACAGTTATGAAGCTTTCTTT.

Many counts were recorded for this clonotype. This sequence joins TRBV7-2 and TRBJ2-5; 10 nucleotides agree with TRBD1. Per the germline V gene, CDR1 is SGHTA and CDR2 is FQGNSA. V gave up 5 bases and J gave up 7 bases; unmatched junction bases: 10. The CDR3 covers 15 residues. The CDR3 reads CASSPGTGADWTQYF. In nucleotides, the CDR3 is TGTGCCAGCAGCCCCGGGACAGGGGCCGATTGGACCCAGTACTTC.

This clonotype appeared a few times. The CDR3 sequence is CASSSTGREDTQYF. CDR3 in DNA: TGTGCCAGCAGTTCAACAGGGAGGGAGGATACGCAGTATTTT. V usage is TRBV27 and J usage is TRBJ2-3; tentative D call: TRBD2 (7 bases). Germline V gene sequence: CDR1 MNHEY, CDR2 SMNVEV (reference sequence). V was clipped by 4 bases and J by 6 bases, with 14 bases between them. The CDR3 is made up of 14 amino acids.

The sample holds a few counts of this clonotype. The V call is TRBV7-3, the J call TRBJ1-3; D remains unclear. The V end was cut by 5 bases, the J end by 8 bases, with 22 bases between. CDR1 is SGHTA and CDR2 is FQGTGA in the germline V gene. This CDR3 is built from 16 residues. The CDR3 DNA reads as TGTGCCAGCAGCGCGATACAGACCTTCCGGGGTGACACCATATATTTT. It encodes CASSAIQTFRGDTIYF. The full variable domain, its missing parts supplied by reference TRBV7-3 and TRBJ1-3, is GAGVSQTPSNKVTEKGKYVELRCDPISGHTALYWYRQSLGQGPEFLIYFQGTGAADDSGLPNDRFFAVRPEGSVSTLKIQRTERGDSAVYLCASSAIQTFRGDTIYFGEGSWLTVV.

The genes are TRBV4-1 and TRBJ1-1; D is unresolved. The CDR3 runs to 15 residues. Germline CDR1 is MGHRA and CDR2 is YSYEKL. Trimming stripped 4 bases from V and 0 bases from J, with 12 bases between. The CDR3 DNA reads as TGCGCCAGCAGCCTGTTTACCTCACTGAACACTGAAGCTTTCTTT. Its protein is CASSLFTSLNTEAFF.

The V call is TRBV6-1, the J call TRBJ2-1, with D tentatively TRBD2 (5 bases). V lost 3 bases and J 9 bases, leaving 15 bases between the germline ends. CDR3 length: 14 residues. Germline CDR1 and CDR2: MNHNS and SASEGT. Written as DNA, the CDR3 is TGTGCCAGCAGTGATAATGCGGACTTCAGTGAGCAGTTCTTC. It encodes CASSDNADFSEQFF.

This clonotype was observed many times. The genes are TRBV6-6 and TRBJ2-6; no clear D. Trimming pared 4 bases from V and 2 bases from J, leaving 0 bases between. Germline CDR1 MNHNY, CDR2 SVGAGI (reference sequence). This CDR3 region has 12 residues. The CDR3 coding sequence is TGTGCCAGCAGTTCTGGGGCCAACGTCCTGACTTTC. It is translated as CASSSGANVLTF.

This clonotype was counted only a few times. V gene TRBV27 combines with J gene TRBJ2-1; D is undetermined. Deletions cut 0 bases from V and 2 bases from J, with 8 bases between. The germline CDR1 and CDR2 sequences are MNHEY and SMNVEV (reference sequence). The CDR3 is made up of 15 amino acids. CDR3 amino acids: CASSLSPRPYNEQFF. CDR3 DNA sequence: TGTGCCAGCAGTTTATCTCCTAGACCCTACAATGAGCAGTTCTTC.

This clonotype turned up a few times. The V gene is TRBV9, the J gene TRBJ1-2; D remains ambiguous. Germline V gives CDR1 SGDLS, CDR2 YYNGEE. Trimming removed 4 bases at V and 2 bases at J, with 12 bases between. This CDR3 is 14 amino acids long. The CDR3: CASSTQVGNYGYTF. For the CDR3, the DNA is TGTGCCAGCAGCACCCAGGTTGGAAACTATGGCTACACCTTC.

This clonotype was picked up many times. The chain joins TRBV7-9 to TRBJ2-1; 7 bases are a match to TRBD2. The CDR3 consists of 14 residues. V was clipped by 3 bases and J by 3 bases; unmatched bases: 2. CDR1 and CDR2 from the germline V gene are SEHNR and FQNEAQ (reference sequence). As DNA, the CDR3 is TGTGCCAGCAGCTTGGGGGGGGACTACAATGAGCAGTTCTTC. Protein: CASSLGGDYNEQFF.

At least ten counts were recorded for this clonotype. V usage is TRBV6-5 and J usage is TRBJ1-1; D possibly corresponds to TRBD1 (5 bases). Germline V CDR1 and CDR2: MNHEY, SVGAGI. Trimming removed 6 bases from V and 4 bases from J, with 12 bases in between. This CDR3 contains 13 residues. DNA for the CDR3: TGTGCCAGCAGCTCCTCTGGGGGCACTGAAGCTTTCTTT. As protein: CASSSSGGTEAFF.

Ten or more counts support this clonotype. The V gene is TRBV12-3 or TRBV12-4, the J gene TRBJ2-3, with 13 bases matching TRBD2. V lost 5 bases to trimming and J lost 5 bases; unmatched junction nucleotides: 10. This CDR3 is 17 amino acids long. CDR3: CASSPTLAGGLGDTQYF. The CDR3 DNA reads TGTGCCAGCAGTCCCACACTAGCGGGGGGGCTCGGAGATACGCAGTATTTT.

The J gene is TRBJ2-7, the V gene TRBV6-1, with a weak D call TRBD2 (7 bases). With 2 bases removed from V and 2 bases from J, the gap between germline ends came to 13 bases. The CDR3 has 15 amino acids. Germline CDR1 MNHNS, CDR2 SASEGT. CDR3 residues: CASSEWGGSTYEQYF. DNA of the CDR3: TGTGCCAGCAGTGAATGGGGGGGCTCCACCTACGAGCAGTACTTC.

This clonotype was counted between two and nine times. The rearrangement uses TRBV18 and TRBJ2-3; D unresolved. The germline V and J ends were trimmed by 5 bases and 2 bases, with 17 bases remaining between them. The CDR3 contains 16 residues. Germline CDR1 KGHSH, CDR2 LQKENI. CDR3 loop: CASSFSPDVDTDTQYF. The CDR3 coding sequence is TGTGCCAGCTCATTCTCCCCAGACGTAGACACAGATACGCAGTATTTT.

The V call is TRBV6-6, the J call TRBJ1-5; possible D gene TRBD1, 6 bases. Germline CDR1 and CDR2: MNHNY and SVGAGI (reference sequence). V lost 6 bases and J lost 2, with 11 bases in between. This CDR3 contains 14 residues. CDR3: CASSRAGGNQPQHF. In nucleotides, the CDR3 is TGTGCCAGCAGCCGGGCAGGGGGCAATCAGCCCCAGCATTTT.